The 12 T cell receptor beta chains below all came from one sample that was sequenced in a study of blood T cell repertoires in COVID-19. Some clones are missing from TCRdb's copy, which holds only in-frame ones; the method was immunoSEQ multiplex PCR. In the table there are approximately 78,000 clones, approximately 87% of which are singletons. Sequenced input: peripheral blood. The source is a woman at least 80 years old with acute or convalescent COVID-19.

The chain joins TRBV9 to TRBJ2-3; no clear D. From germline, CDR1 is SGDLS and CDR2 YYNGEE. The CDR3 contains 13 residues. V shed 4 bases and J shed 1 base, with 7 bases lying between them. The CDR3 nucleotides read TGTGCCAGCAGCCGTCAGGGCACAGATACGCAGTATTTT. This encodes CASSRQGTDTQYF.

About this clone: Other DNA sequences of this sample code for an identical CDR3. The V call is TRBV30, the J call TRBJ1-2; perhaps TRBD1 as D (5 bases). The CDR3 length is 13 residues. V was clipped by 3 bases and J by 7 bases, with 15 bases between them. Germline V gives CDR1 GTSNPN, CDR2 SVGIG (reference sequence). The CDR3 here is CAWRVSGVPGYTF. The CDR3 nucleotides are TGTGCCTGGAGAGTCTCGGGGGTCCCTGGCTACACCTTC.

In nucleotides, the CDR3 is TGTGCCAGCAGCCCCAATATGGGGACATGGACTGAAGCTTTCTTT. Encoded protein: CASSPNMGTWTEAFF. This sequence joins TRBV9 and TRBJ1-1; D may be TRBD1 (6 bases). The ends were cut back, 4 bases at V and 5 bases at J, with 18 bases in the middle. CDR1 is SGDLS and CDR2 is YYNGEE in the germline V gene. The CDR3 is made up of 15 amino acids.

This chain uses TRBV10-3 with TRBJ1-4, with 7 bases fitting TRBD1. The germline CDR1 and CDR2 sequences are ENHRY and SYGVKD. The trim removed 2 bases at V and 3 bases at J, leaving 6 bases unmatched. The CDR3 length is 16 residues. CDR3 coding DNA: TGTGCCATCAGTGAGCCCCGACAGGGCGCTAATGAAAAACTGTTTTTT. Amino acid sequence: CAISEPRQGANEKLFF.

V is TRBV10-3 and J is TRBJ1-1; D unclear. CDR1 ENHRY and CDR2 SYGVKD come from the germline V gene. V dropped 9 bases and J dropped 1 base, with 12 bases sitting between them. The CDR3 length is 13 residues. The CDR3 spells CAISREPNTEAFF. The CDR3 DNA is TGTGCCATTAGCCGGGAGCCGAACACTGAAGCTTTCTTT.

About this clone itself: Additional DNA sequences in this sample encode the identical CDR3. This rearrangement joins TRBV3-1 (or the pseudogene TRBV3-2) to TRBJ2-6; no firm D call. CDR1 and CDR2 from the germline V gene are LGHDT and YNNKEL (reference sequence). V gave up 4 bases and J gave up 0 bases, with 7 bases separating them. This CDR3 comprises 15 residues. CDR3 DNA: TGTGCCAGCAGCCCCTCGGGCTCTGGGGCCAACGTCCTGACTTTC. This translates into CASSPSGSGANVLTF.

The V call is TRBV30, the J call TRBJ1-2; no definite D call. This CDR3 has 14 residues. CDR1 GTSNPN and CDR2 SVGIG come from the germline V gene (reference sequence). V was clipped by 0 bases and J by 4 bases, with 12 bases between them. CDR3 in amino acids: CAWSVGDRTYGYTF. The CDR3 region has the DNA TGTGCCTGGAGTGTAGGAGATCGTACCTATGGCTACACCTTC. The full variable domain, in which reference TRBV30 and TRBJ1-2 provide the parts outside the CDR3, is SQTIHQWPATLVQPVGSPLSLECTVEGTSNPNLYWYRQAAGRGLQLLFYSVGIGQISSEVPQNLSASRPQDRQFILSSKKLLLSDSGFYLCAWSVGDRTYGYTFGSGTRLTVV.

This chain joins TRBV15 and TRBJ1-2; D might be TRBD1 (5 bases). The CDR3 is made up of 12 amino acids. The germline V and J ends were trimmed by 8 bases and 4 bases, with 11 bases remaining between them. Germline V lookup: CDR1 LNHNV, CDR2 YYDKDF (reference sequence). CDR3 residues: CATSGQTYGYTF. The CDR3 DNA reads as TGTGCCACCTCAGGGCAGACCTATGGCTACACCTTC.

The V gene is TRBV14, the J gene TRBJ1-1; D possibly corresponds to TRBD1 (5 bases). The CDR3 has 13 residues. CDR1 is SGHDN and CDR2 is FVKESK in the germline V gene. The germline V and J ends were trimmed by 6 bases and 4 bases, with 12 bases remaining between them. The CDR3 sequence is CASSPRVPTEAFF. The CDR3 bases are TGTGCCAGCAGTCCCAGGGTCCCCACTGAAGCTTTCTTT.

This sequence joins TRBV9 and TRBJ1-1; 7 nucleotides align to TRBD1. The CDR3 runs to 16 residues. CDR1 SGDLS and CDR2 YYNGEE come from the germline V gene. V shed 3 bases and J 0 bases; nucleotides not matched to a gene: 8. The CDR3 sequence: CASSAAPGQMNTEAFF. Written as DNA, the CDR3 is TGTGCCAGCAGCGCAGCCCCGGGACAGATGAACACTGAAGCTTTCTTT.

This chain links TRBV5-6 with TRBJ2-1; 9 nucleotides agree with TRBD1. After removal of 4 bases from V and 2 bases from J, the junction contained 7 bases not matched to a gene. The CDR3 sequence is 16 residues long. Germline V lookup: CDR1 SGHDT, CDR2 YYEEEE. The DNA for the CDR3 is TGTGCCAGCAGCGAGGGACAGGGCAACGCCTACAATGAGCAGTTCTTC. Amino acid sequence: CASSEGQGNAYNEQFF.

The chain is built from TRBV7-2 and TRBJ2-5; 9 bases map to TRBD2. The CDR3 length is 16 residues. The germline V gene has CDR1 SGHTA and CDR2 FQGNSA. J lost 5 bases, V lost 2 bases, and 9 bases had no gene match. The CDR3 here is CASSLFAASGTETQYF. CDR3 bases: TGTGCCAGCAGCTTATTCGCTGCTAGCGGGACTGAGACCCAGTACTTC.